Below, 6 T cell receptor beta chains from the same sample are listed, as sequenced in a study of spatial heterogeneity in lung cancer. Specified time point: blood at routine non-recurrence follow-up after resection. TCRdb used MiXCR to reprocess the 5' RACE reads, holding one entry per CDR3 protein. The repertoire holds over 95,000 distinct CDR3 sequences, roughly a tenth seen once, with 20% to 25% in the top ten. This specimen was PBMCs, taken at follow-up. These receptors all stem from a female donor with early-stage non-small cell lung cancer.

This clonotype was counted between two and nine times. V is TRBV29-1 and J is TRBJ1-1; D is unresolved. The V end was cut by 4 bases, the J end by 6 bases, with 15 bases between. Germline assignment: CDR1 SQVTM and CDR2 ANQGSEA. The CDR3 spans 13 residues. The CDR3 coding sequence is TGCAGCGTTGGAGCAGGCTTCTTGTCTGAAGCTTTCTTT. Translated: CSVGAGFLSEAFF. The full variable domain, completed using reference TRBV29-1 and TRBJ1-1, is SAVISQKPSRDICQRGTSLTIQCQVDSQVTMMFWYRQQPGQSLTLIATANQGSEATYESGFVIDKFPISRPNLTFSTLTVSNMSPEDSSIYLCSVGAGFLSEAFFGQGTRLTVV.

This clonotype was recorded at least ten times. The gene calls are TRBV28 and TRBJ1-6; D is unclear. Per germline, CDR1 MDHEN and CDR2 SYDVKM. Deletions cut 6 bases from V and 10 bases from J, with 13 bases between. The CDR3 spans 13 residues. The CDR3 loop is CASRQTDYSPLHF. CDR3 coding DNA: TGTGCCAGCAGACAAACCGACTACTCACCCCTCCACTTT.

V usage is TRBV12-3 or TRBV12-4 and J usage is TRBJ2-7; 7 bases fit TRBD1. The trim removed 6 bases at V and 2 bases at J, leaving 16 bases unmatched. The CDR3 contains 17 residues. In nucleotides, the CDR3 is TGTGCCAGCAGACCAACCCCCGGGGCCGGACAGGCCTACGAGCAGTACTTC. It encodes CASRPTPGAGQAYEQYF.

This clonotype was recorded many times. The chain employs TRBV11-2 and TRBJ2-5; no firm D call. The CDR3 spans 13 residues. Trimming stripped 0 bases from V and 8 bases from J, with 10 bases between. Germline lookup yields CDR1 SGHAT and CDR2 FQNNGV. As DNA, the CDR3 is TGTGCCAGCAGCTTAGATAGGGCGGATACCCAGTACTTC. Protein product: CASSLDRADTQYF.

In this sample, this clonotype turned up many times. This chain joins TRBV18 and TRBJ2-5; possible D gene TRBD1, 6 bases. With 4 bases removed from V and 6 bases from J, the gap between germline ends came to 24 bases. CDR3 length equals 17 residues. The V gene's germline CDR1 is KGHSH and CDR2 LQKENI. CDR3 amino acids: CASSLYPPQGGQKTQYF. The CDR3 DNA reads TGTGCCAGCTCACTATACCCCCCACAGGGTGGCCAGAAGACCCAGTACTTC.

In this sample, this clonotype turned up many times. This CDR3 reads CASSRGALDTQYF. CDR3 nucleotide sequence: TGTGCCAGCAGTCGTGGAGCATTGGATACGCAGTATTTT. The J gene is TRBJ2-3, the V gene TRBV7-9; no clear D. CDR3 length: 13 residues. The V gene lost 6 bases and the J gene lost 6 bases, with 13 bases spanning the gap. Germline-derived CDR1 and CDR2 are SEHNR and FQNEAQ (reference sequence).